This passage covers 21 T cell receptor beta chains from one sample sequenced in a study of blood T cell repertoires in COVID-19. Sequenced by immunoSEQ multiplex PCR; TCRdb stores in-frame clones only, minus some. The table includes 130,000 to 150,000 clones, 88% detected once. The sequencing input was PBMCs or T cells enriched from blood (not recorded which). The origin of the receptors is a woman under 40 with acute COVID-19.

The J gene is TRBJ1-4, the V gene TRBV27; 10 bases align to TRBD1. Trimming at V came to 5 bases and at J to 0 bases, leaving 3 bases not matched to a gene. Germline-derived CDR1 and CDR2 are MNHEY and SMNVEV (reference sequence). CDR3 length: 16 amino acids. CDR3 region: CASSPGTGATNEKLFF. The CDR3 DNA reads TGTGCCAGCAGTCCGGGGACAGGGGCAACTAATGAAAAACTGTTTTTT.

The chain uses TRBV6-2 or TRBV6-3 and TRBJ2-1; 8 nucleotides line up with TRBD2. Looked up from germline, CDR1 is MNHEY and CDR2 is SVGEGT. The CDR3 runs to 13 residues. V lost 3 bases, J lost 14 bases, and 9 bases stayed unmatched. The CDR3 DNA sequence: TGTGCCAGCAGTTATGGGCGAGGGACTAGTGAGTTCTTC. Translation: CASSYGRGTSEFF.

The V call is TRBV4-3, the J call TRBJ2-3; 7 bases align to TRBD2. This CDR3 is 16 amino acids long. Germline CDR1 LGHNA, CDR2 YSLEER. Germline trimming cut 0 bases from V and 3 bases from J; bases unmatched to any gene: 6. In nucleotides, the CDR3 is TGCGCCAGCAGCCAAGATTGGAGGGAGGGGACAGATACGCAGTATTTT. Protein: CASSQDWREGTDTQYF.

This chain uses TRBV7-9 with TRBJ2-3, with 10 bases that match TRBD2. The CDR3 is 16 amino acids. The J segment lost 2 bases and the V segment lost 1 base, leaving 3 bases of the junction unmatched. The germline CDR1 and CDR2 sequences are SEHNR and FQNEAQ (reference sequence). The CDR3 sequence is CASSLGTSGYTDTQYF. Here the CDR3 DNA reads TGTGCCAGCAGCTTAGGGACTAGCGGCTACACAGATACGCAGTATTTT.

V is TRBV28 and J is TRBJ1-6; D gene ambiguous. The ends were cut back, 11 bases at V and 7 bases at J, with 9 bases in the middle. Germline CDR1 reads MDHEN; CDR2 reads SYDVKM. The CDR3 runs 11 residues. DNA for the CDR3: TGTGCCGCGGAGGGAAATTCACCCCTCCACTTT. The encoded protein is CAAEGNSPLHF.

Only a few counts were recorded for this clone. Here the CDR3 reads CASSQQDTSSGANVLTF. In nucleotides, the CDR3 is TGCGCCAGCAGCCAACAGGACACGTCCTCTGGGGCCAACGTCCTGACTTTC. This chain links TRBV4-3 with TRBJ2-6, with a weak D call TRBD1 (5 bases). V was trimmed by 2 bases and J by 0 bases, leaving 11 bases between them. CDR1 is LGHNA and CDR2 is YSLEER in the germline V gene. The CDR3 sequence is 17 residues long.

The V and J genes are TRBV11-3 and TRBJ2-3; 9 nucleotides align to TRBD2. The CDR3 length is 16 residues. CDR1 is SGHNT and CDR2 is YENEEA in the germline V gene. Trimming took 5 bases from V and 3 from J; bases not matched to a gene: 9. The CDR3 nucleotides are TGTGCCAGCAGCGCCCGTAGCGGGGGACGGACAGATACGCAGTATTTT. This translates into CASSARSGGRTDTQYF.

J is TRBJ2-7 and V is TRBV27; 10 bases are a match to TRBD2. Germline CDR1 MNHEY, CDR2 SMNVEV (reference sequence). The CDR3 runs to 15 residues. V shed 5 bases, J shed 5 bases, and the junction held 9 bases outside the gene matches. The CDR3 loop is CASSPRGLAGDEQYF. CDR3 nucleotides: TGTGCCAGCAGTCCTCGAGGGCTAGCGGGAGACGAGCAGTACTTC.

The CDR3 region has the DNA TGTGCCAGCAGTTCGACAGGGTCTTCTAACTATGGCTACACCTTC. Amino acid sequence: CASSSTGSSNYGYTF. This chain links TRBV27 with TRBJ1-2, with 7 bases matching TRBD1. The CDR3 length is 15 residues. Looked up from germline, CDR1 is MNHEY and CDR2 is SMNVEV (reference sequence). Trimming at V came to 4 bases and at J to 0 bases, leaving 5 bases not matched to a gene.

The chain combines TRBV10-3 with TRBJ2-3; TRBD1 might be the D (5 bases). CDR1 is ENHRY and CDR2 is SYGVKD in the germline V gene. The V gene lost 9 bases and the J gene lost 0 bases, with 10 bases spanning the gap. CDR3 length equals 13 residues. CDR3 DNA: TGTGCCATACAGGTCACTAGCACAGATACGCAGTATTTT. It yields the protein CAIQVTSTDTQYF.

The CDR3 loop is CASSRHTLAKNIQYF. DNA of the CDR3: TGTGCCAGCAGCCGACATACCCTAGCCAAAAACATTCAGTACTTC. V gene TRBV6-2 or TRBV6-3 combines with J gene TRBJ2-4; D is uncertain. The CDR3 runs 15 residues. Germline CDR1 and CDR2: MNHEY and SVGEGT. The V gene lost 6 bases and the J gene lost 0 bases, with 12 bases spanning the gap.

This clone was detected a few times. This chain links TRBV7-2 with TRBJ2-3; 11 bases fit TRBD2. In germline, CDR1 is SGHTA, CDR2 FQGNSA. Trimming took 7 bases from V and 6 from J; bases not matched to a gene: 6. This CDR3 comprises 14 residues. CDR3 protein: CASIHTSGSDTQYF. The CDR3 DNA follows: TGTGCCAGCATCCACACTAGCGGGAGTGATACGCAGTATTTT.

This clone has just a few counts. At one of its ends the junction is not consistent with the germline gene, which may arise from a read error. The chain recombines TRBV30 with TRBJ2-7; 8 bases agree with TRBD2. CDR3 size: 12 residues. CDR1 is GTSNPN and CDR2 is SVGIG in the germline V gene (reference sequence). The CDR3 nucleotides are TGTGCCTGGAGTGTCTCGCACGGGAGGGCCCACTTC. Protein sequence: CAWSVSHGRAHF.

V usage is TRBV6-4 and J usage is TRBJ1-2; 9 nucleotides align to TRBD1. V lost 6 bases, J lost 2 bases, and 7 bases stayed unmatched. Germline V gene lookup returns CDR1 MRHNA and CDR2 SNTAGT. This CDR3 is built from 15 residues. The CDR3 DNA is TGTGCCAGCAGACGGAGGGACAGGGAGAACTATGGCTACACCTTC. Protein: CASRRRDRENYGYTF.

V gene TRBV5-4 combines with J gene TRBJ2-5, with 8 bases matching TRBD1. This CDR3 is 15 amino acids long. The ends lost 3 bases at V and 4 bases at J; junction bases unmatched: 8. Germline V CDR1 and CDR2: SGHNT, YYREEE (reference sequence). The chain's CDR3 is CASSSGDRGRETQYF. The CDR3 nucleotides are TGTGCCAGCAGCTCGGGAGACAGGGGAAGAGAGACCCAGTACTTC. Based on the CDR3 plus reference TRBV5-4 and TRBJ2-5, the full variable domain is ETGVTQSPTHLIKTRGQQVTLRCSSQSGHNTVSWYQQALGQGPQFIFQYYREEENGRGNFPPRFSGLQFPNYSSELNVNALELDDSALYLCASSSGDRGRETQYFGPGTRLLVL.

The gene calls are TRBV28 and TRBJ1-5; no definite D call. The germline V gene encodes CDR1 MDHEN and CDR2 SYDVKM. There are 14 residues in the CDR3. The germline V and J ends were trimmed by 8 bases and 6 bases, with 17 bases remaining between them. The CDR3 DNA is TGTGCCAGCTCCCAGGAGGGATGGGTTCAGCCCCAGCATTTT. It yields the protein CASSQEGWVQPQHF.

V gene TRBV5-6 combines with J gene TRBJ2-7; D gene ambiguous. In germline, CDR1 is SGHDT, CDR2 YYEEEE. V lost 0 bases and J lost 2, with 6 bases in between. The CDR3 sequence is 13 residues long. The CDR3 bases are TGTGCCAGCAGCTTGGCCCCAGCCTACGAGCAGTACTTC. It yields the protein CASSLAPAYEQYF.

In its sample, this clone was seen a few times. The chain is built from TRBV4-1 and TRBJ2-7; no definite D call. CDR3 length: 15 amino acids. From germline, CDR1 is MGHRA and CDR2 YSYEKL. The V end was cut by 1 base, the J end by 0 bases, with 10 bases between. CDR3 nucleotide sequence: TGCGCCAGCAGCCAAGGTCCAGCGCCCTCCTACGAGCAGTACTTC. It translates to CASSQGPAPSYEQYF.

The rearrangement links TRBV11-2 to TRBJ1-4; no definite D call. Per germline, CDR1 SGHAT and CDR2 FQNNGV. The CDR3 has 14 amino acids. Trimming left V 1 base short and J 8 bases short, with 11 bases between. DNA for the CDR3: TGTGCCAGCAGCTTAGTGACACCCCCCGAAAAACTGTTTTTT. Protein sequence: CASSLVTPPEKLFF.

The chain employs TRBV7-2 and TRBJ2-7; 7 nucleotides line up with TRBD1. The CDR3 sequence is 15 residues long. J was trimmed by 1 base and V by 4 bases; bases with no gene match: 7. Germline CDR1 SGHTA, CDR2 FQGNSA. The CDR3 loop is CASSSPGQSSYEQYF. CDR3 in DNA: TGTGCCAGCAGCTCACCGGGACAGAGTTCCTACGAGCAGTACTTC.

The chain joins TRBV4-3 to TRBJ2-5; 12 nucleotides align to TRBD2. CDR3 length: 15 amino acids. The germline V gene has CDR1 LGHNA and CDR2 YSLEER. Trimming cost V 4 bases and J 4 bases; bases outside gene matches: 4. For the CDR3, the DNA is TGCGCCAGCAGCCGAACGACTAGCGGGAGAGAGACCCAGTACTTC. This translates into CASSRTTSGRETQYF.